This record concerns one T cell receptor beta chain sequence. This clone has just one count. The antigen it binds to is not known. Nothing much larger sits one base from this clone, and base qualities are not available. The sample's time point label, decoded: baseline before first vaccination. The vaccinee samples were drawn from two UK trials, COV001 and COV002, one of which was a single-blind randomized controlled phase 2/3 trial testing AZD1222 (ChAdOx1 nCoV-19) in healthy adults. Trial participant PBMC samples were collected at day 0 and day 28 after the second dose for TCRbeta chain sequencing. These data come from a study of T cell responses to AZD1222 COVID-19 vaccine (dated by TCRdb to the early 2020s). In the study overall: AZD1222 recipients whose second dose came at about 4 weeks and those whose second dose came at about 12 weeks were combined into one group, since spike-specific TCR depth and breadth did not differ between the two schedules. A total of approximately 230 trial participants underwent TCR sequencing, of whom about 200 received two doses of AZD1222 and some 25 received two doses of the MenACWY control vaccine. Trial participants were enrolled into age subgroups of 18-55, 56-69 and 70-plus years, which contained about 160, 30 and 59 TCR-sequenced participants, respectively.

Relative to germline, V is 7 bases shorter and J is 1 base shorter, with 16 bases between their ends. From cysteine to phenylalanine, the CDR3 is 14 amino acids long. The only DNA kept is the CDR3, 42 bases in frame from the first base. Reading the germline V gene gives CDR1 SQVTM and CDR2 ANQGSEA. On the study overall, not on this receptor specifically: Reportedly, almost half of the unique spike-specific TCRs recognized epitopes lying outside the regions that are mutated in the B.1.351 and B.1.1.7 variants. CD4 TCRs associated with the vaccine covered the entire spike protein, and the dominant responses were in regions 160-218 and 743-854. The 56-69-year group was small, and its depth increase did not reach significance, likely because of low power. After two AZD1222 doses, spike-specific TCR breadth and depth were significantly higher than at day 0 and than in MenACWY recipients. Participants were mostly white British and included more females than males, and it was suggested by the authors that clonal diversity may have been underestimated. Because no samples from the day 14 peak response were available, repertoires could be characterized only after the peak T cell response. Conclusions about previously exposed vaccinees are limited, since just six AZD1222 recipients were seropositive for SARS-CoV-2 at baseline.

The CDR3 regions of human TCRbeta chains were analyzed by immunosequencing. Regarding the original processing steps: TCRs in the repertoires were matched against a reference library of SARS-CoV-2-specific TCRs that had been generated with the MIRA antigen-specificity platform. Breadth was defined as the fraction of unique TCRs that were SARS-CoV-2-associated, and depth was defined as the fraction of total T cells that were SARS-CoV-2-associated. Using the MIRA data, each spike-specific TCR was assigned both to the spike region to which the TCR was reactive and to a CD4 or CD8 class. Log10-transformed breadth and depth values were compared by one-way ANOVA with Sidak's multiple comparisons tests. This is the immuneACCESS table as TCRdb keeps it, with only in-frame sequences that have V and J called. A part of the clones is gone; compared with another copy, unresolved V genes explain less than half, and the rest is unexplained. For V, J and clone size, that table is used; D and trimming come from the DNA. In all, the sample holds more than 85,000 clones, and about 86% of those were seen once. The ten top clones hold approximately 5.1% of the sample.

Recombination linked TRBV29-1 to TRBJ1-2, with TRBD1 tentatively as D gene (6 bases match). The sequencing here drew on peripheral blood, taken on day 0 of AZD1222 vaccination. This TCR derives from an adult in good health. Here the CDR3 is given as CSAGNREDNYGYTF. Read as DNA, the sequence is TGCAGCGCCGGGAACAGGGAAGATAACTATGGCTACACCTTC.